One sample yielded the 21 T cell receptor beta chains listed below, sequenced in a study of OX40 agonist ivuxolimab in advanced cancers. Data came from immunoSEQ multiplex PCR; TCRdb stores just in-frame clones and leaves some out. The data show 45,000 to 60,000 clones, 70% to 80% seen once. The starting material was CD4+ or CD8+ T cells sorted from blood, obtained in a trial of the OX40 agonist ivuxolimab. The receptor set was obtained from an adult with an advanced solid tumor such as melanoma, head and neck, liver or kidney cancer.

This chain joins TRBV28 and TRBJ1-5; 7 positions match TRBD1. The CDR3 spans 15 residues. CDR1 is MDHEN, CDR2 SYDVKM, per germline. The junction had 5 bases not matched to a gene; V was cut back by 4 bases and J by 2 bases. Here the CDR3 DNA reads TGTGCCAGCAGTTCTACGGGACAGCGCAATCAGCCCCAGCATTTT. This sequence encodes CASSSTGQRNQPQHF.

The chain has TRBV27 and TRBJ2-1; D not resolved. The V end lost 5 bases, the J end lost 0 bases, and 5 bases lay between the germline ends. The CDR3 contains 13 residues. The germline V gene has CDR1 MNHEY and CDR2 SMNVEV (reference sequence). The CDR3: CASSPPSYNEQFF. CDR3 sequence (DNA): TGTGCCAGCAGTCCGCCCTCCTACAATGAGCAGTTCTTC.

V is TRBV5-8 and J is TRBJ2-5; D uncertain. Germline CDR1 reads SGHTS; CDR2 reads YDEGEE. With 7 bases removed from V and 5 bases from J, the gap between germline ends came to 15 bases. The CDR3 is made up of 13 amino acids. The CDR3 DNA is TGTGCCAGCCGCCCAGGTCTCATTGAGACCCAGTACTTC. Its translation is CASRPGLIETQYF.

V gene TRBV6-5 combines with J gene TRBJ1-1; a possible D gene is TRBD1 (5 bases). The CDR3 totals 13 residues. Germline CDR1 MNHEY, CDR2 SVGAGI. V was clipped by 3 bases and J by 4 bases, with 9 bases between them. Here the CDR3 reads CASSYTQGTEAFF. CDR3 nucleotide sequence: TGTGCCAGCAGTTATACGCAGGGCACTGAAGCTTTCTTT.

The chain joins TRBV12-5 to TRBJ2-1; 7 nucleotides line up with TRBD2. The ends lost 7 bases at V and 4 bases at J; junction bases unmatched: 16. The CDR3 runs 17 residues. CDR1 and CDR2 from the germline V gene are LGHNT and FRNRAP. CDR3 sequence: CASASPPGASGYNEQFF. CDR3 nucleotides: TGTGCTAGTGCTTCCCCCCCCGGGGCTAGCGGTTACAATGAGCAGTTCTTC. Full variable domain (missing parts from reference TRBV12-5 and TRBJ2-1): DARVTQTPRHKVTEMGQEVTMRCQPILGHNTVFWYRQTMMQGLELLAYFRNRAPLDDSGMPKDRFSAEMPDATLATLKIQPSEPRDSAVYFCASASPPGASGYNEQFFGPGTRLTVL.

The chain combines TRBV7-2 with TRBJ1-5, with D unresolved. Trimming pared 1 base from V and 0 bases from J, leaving 7 bases between. The V gene's germline CDR1 is SGHTA and CDR2 FQGNSA. The CDR3 length is 15 residues. CDR3 protein: CASSLETYSNQPQHF. The CDR3 region has the DNA TGTGCCAGCAGCTTAGAAACCTATAGCAATCAGCCCCAGCATTTT.

This clone was picked up a small number of times. V usage is TRBV19 and J usage is TRBJ2-3, with TRBD2 as a possible D gene (5 bases). CDR3 size: 14 residues. CDR1 and CDR2 from the germline V gene are LNHDA and SQIVND (reference sequence). V was cut by 8 bases and J by 1 base, with 13 bases left in between. The CDR3 DNA reads as TGTGCCAGTGGCATATTGGGAGGCACAGATACGCAGTATTTT. It encodes CASGILGGTDTQYF. Full variable domain (remainder filled in from reference TRBV19 and TRBJ2-3): DGGITQSPKYLFRKEGQNVTLSCEQNLNHDAMYWYRQDPGQGLRLIYYSQIVNDFQKGDIAEGYSVSREKKESFPLTVTSAQKNPTAFYLCASGILGGTDTQYFGPGTRLTVL.

The chain links TRBV7-9 to TRBJ1-1, with TRBD1 matching over 9 bases. Losses at the gene ends were 5 bases for V and 1 base for J; bases not matched to a gene: 8. The CDR3 has 16 amino acids. The germline V gene encodes CDR1 SEHNR and CDR2 FQNEAQ (reference sequence). The CDR3 here is CASSTDRGGWNTEAFF. The CDR3 nucleotides are TGTGCCAGCAGCACGGACAGGGGAGGGTGGAACACTGAAGCTTTCTTT.

The rearrangement joins TRBV7-8 to TRBJ2-1, with D uncertain. From germline, CDR1 is SGHVS and CDR2 FQNEAQ. There are 11 residues in the CDR3. Trimming stripped 5 bases from V and 5 bases from J, with 4 bases between. CDR3 amino acids: CASSPDNEQFF. The CDR3 DNA sequence: TGTGCCAGCAGCCCAGACAATGAGCAGTTCTTC.

This clone appeared a single time. The chain joins TRBV19 to TRBJ2-1; no clear D. CDR1 LNHDA and CDR2 SQIVND come from the germline V gene (reference sequence). Trimming cost V 4 bases and J 3 bases, with 4 bases left between them. The CDR3 sequence is 12 residues long. The CDR3 loop is CASSNLYNEQFF. CDR3 nucleotide sequence: TGTGCCAGTAGTAACCTCTACAATGAGCAGTTCTTC.

This chain joins TRBV10-2 and TRBJ2-3; D is possibly TRBD2 (5 bases). The CDR3 sequence is 14 residues long. The germline V gene has CDR1 WSHSY and CDR2 SAAADI. Trimming took 6 bases from V and 0 from J, leaving 10 bases between them. The CDR3 coding sequence is TGCGCCAGCAGGGCGGGTCATAGCACAGATACGCAGTATTTT. Its protein is CASRAGHSTDTQYF.

This clone was seen a few times. This chain connects TRBV7-2 to TRBJ1-6, with D possibly TRBD1 on 5 matching bases. V lost 1 base, J lost 9 bases, and 10 bases lay in between. CDR1 and CDR2 (germline): SGHTA, FQGNSA. This CDR3 spans 14 amino acids. DNA for the CDR3: TGTGCCAGCAGCTTAGAGAGGGGCGTTTCACCCCTCCACTTT. Translating gives CASSLERGVSPLHF.

Judged by abundance, this clone is medium-sized. The chain uses TRBV7-2 and TRBJ2-4; D is perhaps TRBD2 (5 bases). Looked up from germline, CDR1 is SGHTA and CDR2 is FQGNSA. The CDR3 runs 12 residues. The V gene lost 4 bases and the J gene lost 6 bases, with 7 bases spanning the gap. The CDR3 DNA is TGTGCCAGCAGCTCTGGACTAAACATTCAGTACTTC. It codes for CASSSGLNIQYF.

This clone was counted a few times. The CDR3 protein is CASSPYLAGTDTQYF. CDR3 nucleotide sequence: TGTGCCAGCAGCCCCTACCTAGCGGGCACAGATACGCAGTATTTT. This rearrangement joins TRBV7-2 to TRBJ2-3; 7 nucleotides align to TRBD2. This CDR3 is 15 amino acids long. V trimming: 5 bases; J trimming: 1 base; junction bases outside the gene matches: 6. Germline values: CDR1 SGHTA, CDR2 FQGNSA.

The rearrangement uses TRBV6-5 and TRBJ1-2; D not certain. The V end lost 4 bases, the J end lost 6 bases, and 12 bases lay between the germline ends. Germline assignment: CDR1 MNHEY and CDR2 SVGAGI. The CDR3 covers 13 residues. For the CDR3, the DNA is TGTGCCAGCAGTTCATTATCGCCCCATGGCTACACCTTC. Amino acid sequence: CASSSLSPHGYTF.

This clone was detected only once. This chain joins TRBV28 and TRBJ1-5, with D unresolved. CDR3 size: 15 residues. Trimming stripped 3 bases from V and 7 bases from J, with 16 bases between. Germline V gene sequence: CDR1 MDHEN, CDR2 SYDVKM. The CDR3 region has the DNA TGTGCCAGCAGTTTGTTAGCGGGAGATGGACAGCCCCAGCATTTT. Residues: CASSLLAGDGQPQHF.

The rearrangement joins TRBV7-2 to TRBJ1-3; a possible D gene is TRBD1 (5 bases). Germline V CDR1 and CDR2: SGHTA, FQGNSA. Trimming removed 1 base from V and 0 bases from J, with 7 bases in between. The CDR3 covers 15 residues. The CDR3 DNA reads TGTGCCAGCAGCTTAGACAGGCCCTCTGGAAACACCATATATTTT. It encodes CASSLDRPSGNTIYF.

The chain carries TRBV19 and TRBJ1-2; D is possibly TRBD1 (6 bases). CDR3 length: 17 amino acids. Germline lookup yields CDR1 LNHDA and CDR2 SQIVND (reference sequence). V was pared by 5 bases and J by 5 bases, with 24 bases between. CDR3 DNA: TGTGCCAGTAGTTTCAGCCCCTCACAGGGTTGGGAATATGGCTACACCTTC. Protein product: CASSFSPSQGWEYGYTF.

V usage is TRBV18 and J usage is TRBJ2-7; tentatively, D is TRBD1 (6 bases). From germline, CDR1 is KGHSH and CDR2 LQKENI. Trimming removed 6 bases from V and 6 bases from J, with 15 bases in between. CDR3 length equals 13 residues. The CDR3 spells CASSPTGSREQYF. In DNA form, the CDR3 reads TGTGCCAGCTCCCCAACAGGGTCGCGCGAGCAGTACTTC.

This chain uses TRBV4-2 with TRBJ1-6; D unresolved. Trimming removed 2 bases from V and 7 bases from J, with 9 bases in between. This CDR3 region has 14 residues. From germline, CDR1 is LGHNA and CDR2 YNFKEQ. As DNA, the CDR3 is TGTGCCAGCAGCCAACGATTATACAATTCACCCCTCCACTTT. Its translation is CASSQRLYNSPLHF.

The rearrangement uses TRBV2 and TRBJ1-5, with no clear D. V was pared by 4 bases and J by 6 bases, with 10 bases between. This CDR3 has 13 amino acids. Germline lookup yields CDR1 SNHLY and CDR2 FYNNEI. The DNA of the CDR3 is TGTGCCAGCAGTGGGGCAAGGGCTCAGCCCCAGCATTTT. Amino acid sequence: CASSGARAQPQHF.